This TCR beta chain was sequenced in a study of blood T cell repertoires in COVID-19. Sequencing used immunoSEQ multiplex PCR; TCRdb keeps in-frame clones, though not all of them. The repertoire holds 200,000 to 300,000 clones, with 80% to 95% as singletons. The sample taken for sequencing was peripheral blood. This clonotype originated in a man under 40 with COVID-19, enrolled during active disease.

The CDR3 DNA is TGTGCCAGCAGTTCACGACAGGGATATGGCTACACCTTC. It specifies CASSSRQGYGYTF. The chain recombines TRBV27 with TRBJ1-2, with 7 bases fitting TRBD1. The CDR3 is made up of 13 amino acids. Germline trimming cut 4 bases from V and 5 bases from J; bases unmatched to any gene: 4. In germline, CDR1 is MNHEY, CDR2 SMNVEV (reference sequence).